This TCR beta chain originates from a study of OX40 agonist ivuxolimab in advanced cancers. Study in general: The diagnoses of dose-escalation patients were hepatocellular carcinoma, melanoma, renal cell or head and neck cancer. Among those treated, three patients had partial responses, one with hepatocellular carcinoma and two with cutaneous melanoma. The study, taken as a whole, reports: CD8+ T cells averaged more expanded clones than CD4+.

Assay used: immunoSEQ multiplex PCR; TCRdb lists only in-frame clones, some missing. The table has around 74,000 clones, about 84% seen once. The germline V and J ends were trimmed by 5 bases and 4 bases, with 11 bases remaining between them. The V gene's germline CDR1 is MNHEY and CDR2 SVGAGI. The CDR3 extends over 13 amino acids. A remark on this clone: The target antigen is unknown.

The source material was CD4+ or CD8+ T cells sorted from blood, sampled in a trial of the OX40 agonist ivuxolimab. V usage is TRBV6-5 and J usage is TRBJ1-2; no definite D call. This TCR derives from an adult with an advanced solid tumor such as melanoma, head and neck, liver or kidney cancer. The CDR3 sequence is CASSRTSGYGYTF. The CDR3 nucleotides read TGTGCCAGCAGTCGAACGAGCGGCTATGGCTACACCTTC.